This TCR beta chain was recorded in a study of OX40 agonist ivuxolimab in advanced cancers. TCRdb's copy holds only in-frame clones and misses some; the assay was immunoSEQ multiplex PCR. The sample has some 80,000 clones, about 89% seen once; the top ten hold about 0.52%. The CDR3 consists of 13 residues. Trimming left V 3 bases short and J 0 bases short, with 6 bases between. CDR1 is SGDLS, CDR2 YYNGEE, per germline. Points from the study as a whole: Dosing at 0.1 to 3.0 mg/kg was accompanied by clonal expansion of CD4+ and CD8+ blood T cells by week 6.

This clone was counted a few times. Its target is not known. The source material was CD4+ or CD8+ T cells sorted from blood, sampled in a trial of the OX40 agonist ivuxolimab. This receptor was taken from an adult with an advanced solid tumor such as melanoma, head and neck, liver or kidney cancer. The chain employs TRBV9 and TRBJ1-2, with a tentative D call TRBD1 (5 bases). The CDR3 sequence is CASSEGTNYGYTF. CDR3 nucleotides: TGTGCCAGCAGCGAGGGGACTAACTATGGCTACACCTTC.